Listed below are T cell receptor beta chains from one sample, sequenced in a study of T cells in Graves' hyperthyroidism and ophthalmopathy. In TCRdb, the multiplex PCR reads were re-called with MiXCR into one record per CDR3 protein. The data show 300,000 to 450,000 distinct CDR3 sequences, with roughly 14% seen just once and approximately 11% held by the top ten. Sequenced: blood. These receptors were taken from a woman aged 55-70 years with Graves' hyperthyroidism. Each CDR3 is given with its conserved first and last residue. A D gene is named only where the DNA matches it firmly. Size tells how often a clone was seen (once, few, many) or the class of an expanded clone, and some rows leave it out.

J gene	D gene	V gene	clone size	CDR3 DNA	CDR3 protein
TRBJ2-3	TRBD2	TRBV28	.	TGTGCCAGCGGGGAAGCGGGAGGGAGAGATACGCAGTATTTT	CASGEAGGRDTQYF
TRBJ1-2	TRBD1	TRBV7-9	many	TGTGCCAGCAGCCAATTGTACAGGGGACGGCCTAACTATGGCTACACCTTC	CASSQLYRGRPNYGYTF
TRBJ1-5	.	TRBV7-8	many	TGTGCCAGCAGCTTAAAACGGGTGGGAGGCAATCAGCCCCAGCATTTT	CASSLKRVGGNQPQHF
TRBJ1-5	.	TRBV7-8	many	TGTGCCAGCAGCCAAAATTATCAAGGCCGTACCCAGCCCCAGCATTTT	CASSQNYQGRTQPQHF
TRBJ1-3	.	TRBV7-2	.	TGTGCCAGCAGCTTAGATCCCTCTGGAAACACCATATATTTT	CASSLDPSGNTIYF
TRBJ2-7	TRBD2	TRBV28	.	TGTGCCAGCAGTGCGCTAGCGGGAGCATGGGAGCAGTACTTC	CASSALAGAWEQYF
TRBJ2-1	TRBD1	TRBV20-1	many	TGCAGTGCTAGAACCGGGACAGGCCCATGGTTCGAGCAGTTCTTC	CSARTGTGPWFEQFF
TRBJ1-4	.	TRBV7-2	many	TGTGCCAGCAGCCTCCCGACAGTTTCTAATGAAAAACTGTTTTTT	CASSLPTVSNEKLFF
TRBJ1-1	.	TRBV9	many	TGTGCCAGCAGCGCCAGGGTAAGCGGAACTGAAGCTTTCTTT	CASSARVSGTEAFF
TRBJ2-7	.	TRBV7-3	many	TGTGCCAGCAGTTCGGGAGACCGCCTCAACGAGCAGTACTTC	CASSSGDRLNEQYF
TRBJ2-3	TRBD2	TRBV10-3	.	TGTGCCATCAGTGCCGGGACTGCTAGCGGGAGCACAGATACGCAGTATTTT	CAISAGTASGSTDTQYF
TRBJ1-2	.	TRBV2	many	TGTGCCAGCAGTGGTGAAGGTTTCTATGGCTACACCTTC	CASSGEGFYGYTF
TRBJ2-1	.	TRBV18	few	TGTGCCAGCTCCCCAAGACTAGGGGGGGGCTACAATGAGCAGTTCTTC	CASSPRLGGGYNEQFF
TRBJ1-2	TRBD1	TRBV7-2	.	TGTGCCAGCAGCGTGGGACAGGGGGCTGGCTATGGCTACACCTTC	CASSVGQGAGYGYTF
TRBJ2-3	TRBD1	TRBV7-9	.	TGTGCCGGGGGACAGAGCACAGATACGCAGTATTTT	CAGGQSTDTQYF
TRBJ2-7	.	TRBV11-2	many	TGTGCCAGCAGCCTCGGACCTGGCCTCTCCTACGAGCAGTACTTC	CASSLGPGLSYEQYF
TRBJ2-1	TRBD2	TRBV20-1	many	TGCAGTGCCCTAGGGGGGTCTAGCGGGAGTATCCCCTACAATGAGCAGTTCTTC	CSALGGSSGSIPYNEQFF
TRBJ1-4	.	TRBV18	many	TGTGCCAGCTCACCACCGGGAGTTGCAACTAATGAAAAACTGTTTTTT	CASSPPGVATNEKLFF
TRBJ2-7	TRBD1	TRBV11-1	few	TGTGCCAGCAGCTCCCCGGGACAGGGGCTAAACGAGCAGTACTTC	CASSSPGQGLNEQYF
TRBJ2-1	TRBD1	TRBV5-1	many	TGCGCCAGCAGCACGGGACAGGGGGCGTTCAATGAGCAGTTCTTC	CASSTGQGAFNEQFF
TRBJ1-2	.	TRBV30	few	TGTGCCTGGCTGGCCGCTAACTATGGCTACACCTTC	CAWLAANYGYTF
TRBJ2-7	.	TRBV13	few	TGTGCCAGCAGCTTTTCGGCCCCCGACGTCGGTGGGTCATACGAGCAGTACTTC	CASSFSAPDVGGSYEQYF
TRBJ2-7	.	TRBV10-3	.	TGTGCCATCAGTGAATCGGATCACGAGCAGTACTTC	CAISESDHEQYF
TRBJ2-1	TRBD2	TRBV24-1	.	TGTGCCACCAGTGATCAGACTAGCGGGAAATACAATGAGCAGTTCTTC	CATSDQTSGKYNEQFF
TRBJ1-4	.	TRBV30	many	TGTGCCTGGAGCCGGGGTCCAGGTGAAAAACTGTTTTTT	CAWSRGPGEKLFF
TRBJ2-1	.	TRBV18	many	TGTGCCAGCTCACCTGAGTTGGGGGTGAATGAGCAGTTCTTC	CASSPELGVNEQFF
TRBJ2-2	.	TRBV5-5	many	TGTGCCAGCAGCTTGGCGGCAGTTTTCACCGGGGAGCTGTTTTTT	CASSLAAVFTGELFF
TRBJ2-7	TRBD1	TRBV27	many	TGTGCCAGCAGTTTGGGACAGGGAATCTACGAGCAGTACTTC	CASSLGQGIYEQYF
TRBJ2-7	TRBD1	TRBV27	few	TGTGCCAGCAGTTGGACAGGGCGTAACGAGCAGTACTTC	CASSWTGRNEQYF
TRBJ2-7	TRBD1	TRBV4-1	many	TGCGCCAGCAGCCAAGTTGAGACAGGGGAATACGAGCAGTACTTC	CASSQVETGEYEQYF
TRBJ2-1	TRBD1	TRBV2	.	TGTGCCAGCAAAGACAGGGGGAATGAGCAGTTCTTC	CASKDRGNEQFF
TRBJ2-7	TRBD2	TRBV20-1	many	TGCAGTGCTAGAGGCGGGAGCGCCAACGAGCAGTACTTC	CSARGGSANEQYF
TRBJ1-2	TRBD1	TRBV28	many	TGTGCCAGCAGTTTAACAGGGGGCACGGGCTATGGCTACACCTTC	CASSLTGGTGYGYTF
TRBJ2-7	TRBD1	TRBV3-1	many	TGTGCCAGCAGCCGCTCGGGACAGCTCTACGAGCAGTACTTC	CASSRSGQLYEQYF
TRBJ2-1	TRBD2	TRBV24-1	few	TGTGCCACCACCCCGGGGGGGAGGGAGGATGAGCAGTTCTTC	CATTPGGREDEQFF
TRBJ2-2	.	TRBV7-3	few	TGTGCCAGCAGCTCTAATGGGAACACCGGGGAGCTGTTTTTT	CASSSNGNTGELFF
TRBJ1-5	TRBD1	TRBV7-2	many	TGTGCCAGCAGCTCCGGACAGGGGGCGGGCAATCAGCCCCAGCATTTT	CASSSGQGAGNQPQHF
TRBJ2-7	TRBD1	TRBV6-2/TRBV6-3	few	TGTGCCACGACGTCGGGACAGTCCTACGAGCAGTACTTC	CATTSGQSYEQYF
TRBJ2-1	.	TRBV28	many	TGTGCCAGCAGGTCAGGGGTCTCCTACAATGAGCAGTTCTTC	CASRSGVSYNEQFF
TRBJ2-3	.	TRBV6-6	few	TGTGCCAGCAGTTACTCCGGGGGCTCGCAGTATTTT	CASSYSGGSQYF
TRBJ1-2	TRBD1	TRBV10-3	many	TGTGCCATCAGTGAATTGTCGTCAGGGGGGGGCTACACCTTC	CAISELSSGGGYTF
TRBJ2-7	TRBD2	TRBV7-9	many	TGTGCCAGCAGCTCGACTAGCGGGACTACCTACGAGCAGTACTTC	CASSSTSGTTYEQYF
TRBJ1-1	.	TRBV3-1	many	TGTGCCAGCAGCCAAGAATGGCAACTGAACACTGAAGCTTTCTTT	CASSQEWQLNTEAFF
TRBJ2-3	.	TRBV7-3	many	TGTGCCAGCAGCTTAATTTGGGGTGATACGCAGTATTTT	CASSLIWGDTQYF
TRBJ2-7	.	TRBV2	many	TGTGCCAGCAGGAGGGACTCGGCCGGGGCAGGGGCCTACGAGCAGTACTTC	CASRRDSAGAGAYEQYF
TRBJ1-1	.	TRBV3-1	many	TGTGCCAGCAGCCAATTTGTGGGAAGAGGCGAAGCTTTCTTT	CASSQFVGRGEAFF
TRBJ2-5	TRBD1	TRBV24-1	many	TGTGCCACCGGACAGGGGGCTCGGGAGACCCAGTACTTC	CATGQGARETQYF
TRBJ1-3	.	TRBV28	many	TGTGCCAGCAGTTCGGGAGTTCGGGTCTCTGGAAACACCATATATTTT	CASSSGVRVSGNTIYF
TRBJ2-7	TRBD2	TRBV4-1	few	TGCGCCAGCAGCCAAGGGGGACTAGCGGGAGGGTACGAGCAGTACTTC	CASSQGGLAGGYEQYF
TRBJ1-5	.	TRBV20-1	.	TGCAGTGCTAGAGAACAGGTGAACAATCAGCCCCAGCATTTT	CSAREQVNNQPQHF
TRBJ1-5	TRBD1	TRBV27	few	TGTGCCAGCAGTCCCATATACAGGGGAGTTCAGCCCCAGCATTTT	CASSPIYRGVQPQHF
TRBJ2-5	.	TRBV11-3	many	TGTGCCAGCAGCCCAGGGGTCGGGGAGACCCAGTACTTC	CASSPGVGETQYF
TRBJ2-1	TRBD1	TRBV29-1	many	TGCAGCGTTGGACAGGGGGTGGTTGAGCAGTTCTTC	CSVGQGVVEQFF
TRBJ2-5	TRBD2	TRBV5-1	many	TGCGCCAGCAGCTTGACCAGCGGGATGGAGACCCAGTACTTC	CASSLTSGMETQYF
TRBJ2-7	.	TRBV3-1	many	TGTGCCAGCAGCCATAGGACGCCGTCCTACGAGCAGTACTTC	CASSHRTPSYEQYF
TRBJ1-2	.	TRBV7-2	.	TGTGCCAGCACCTCCCGAATGGGTAAAAGCTACACCTTC	CASTSRMGKSYTF
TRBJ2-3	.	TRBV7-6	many	TGTGCCAGCAGCCACGGACACCTCACAGATACGCAGTATTTT	CASSHGHLTDTQYF
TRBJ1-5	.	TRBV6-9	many	TGTGCCACCCCGGTTGGGGTAATAGCTTATAGCAATCAGCCCCAGCATTTT	CATPVGVIAYSNQPQHF
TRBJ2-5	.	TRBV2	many	TGTGCCAGCAGTGACGCGGCGGGATCGGTCGAGACCCAGTACTTC	CASSDAAGSVETQYF
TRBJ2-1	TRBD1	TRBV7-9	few	TGTGCCAGCAGCCTCCAGACAGGGGGGAACAATGAGCAGTTCTTC	CASSLQTGGNNEQFF